These 2 T cell receptor beta chains were all obtained from the same sample, sequenced in a study of T cell responses to AZD1222 COVID-19 vaccine. Libraries were prepared by immunoSEQ multiplex PCR; TCRdb keeps only in-frame clonotypes and omits some of them. There are approximately 110,000 clones in the sample; roughly 90% occur only once, and approximately 8% lies in the top ten. This specimen was peripheral blood, taken 28 days after the second AZD1222 dose. The receptor set was obtained from an adult who received the AZD1222 COVID-19 vaccine.

The chain uses TRBV7-2 and TRBJ2-7, with 8 bases lining up with TRBD2. V dropped 0 bases and J dropped 6; count of bases not matched to a gene: 4. The CDR3 consists of 14 residues. CDR1 and CDR2 (germline): SGHTA, FQGNSA. DNA of the CDR3: TGTGCCAGCAGCTTAGCCCGCGGGGGGCGCGAGCAGTACTTC. Its protein is CASSLARGGREQYF.

V gene TRBV7-2 combines with J gene TRBJ2-3; perhaps D is TRBD1 or TRBD2 (5 bases each). Per germline, CDR1 SGHTA and CDR2 FQGNSA. V gave up 0 bases and J gave up 2 bases, with 12 bases separating them. The CDR3 runs 16 residues. CDR3 DNA: TGTGCCAGCAGCTTAGCGAGGGGCCTCAACACAGATACGCAGTATTTT. Translation: CASSLARGLNTDTQYF.